What follows describes a single TCR beta chain. The source of the sample is a study of T-cell memory formation after mild COVID-19. Constant-segment-primed 5'RACE gave TCR alpha and TCR beta cDNA libraries with sample barcodes and UMIs. MiXCR, run by TCRdb on the 5' RACE reads, gives a single entry per CDR3 protein. The sample contains fewer than 500,000 distinct CDR3 sequences, about 23% of which appear only once. V lost 1 base and J 4 bases, leaving 11 bases between the germline ends. CDR3 length: 15 residues. Germline V gene sequence: CDR1 SGDLS, CDR2 YYNGEE. The specimen sequenced was PBMCs or a T cell subset sorted from them (not recorded which). The TCR originated in an adult woman who had mild COVID-19 (a few samples of this study predate the infection). Cell type and time point are not known. The V call is TRBV9, the J call TRBJ2-2, with D possibly called TRBD1 or TRBD2 (5 bases each). The CDR3 DNA reads as TGTGCCAGCAGCGTACGGGACCCTCCCACCGGGGAGCTGTTTTTT. Its protein is CASSVRDPPTGELFF.